This is a list of T cell receptor beta chains from one sample in a study of cytomegalovirus exposure and HLA in healthy donors. Clones were sequenced by immunoSEQ multiplex PCR, and TCRdb holds only the in-frame ones, with some missing. The table shows 150,000 to 200,000 clones, with about 80% occurring only once. Sequenced material: PBMCs. The receptors were gathered from a woman between 18 and 29 years old in good health and CMV-seropositive. Each CDR3 is given with its conserved first and last residue. D genes are given only for firm matches. Clone size is stated in some rows and not others, as once, few, many or a class when expanded.

DNA: TGTGCCAGCAGCCCTGACAGGCTGGATACGCAGTATTTT
CDR3: CASSPDRLDTQYF
J: TRBJ2-3
size: .
D: .
V: TRBV7-3

DNA: TGTGCCAGCAGTCCCCTGCGAAATAATTCACCCCTCCACTTT
CDR3: CASSPLRNNSPLHF
J: TRBJ1-6
size: .
D: .
V: TRBV2

DNA: TGTGCCTGGGGACAGGGTACCGGGGAGCTGTTTTTT
CDR3: CAWGQGTGELFF
J: TRBJ2-2
size: few
D: TRBD1
V: TRBV6-1

DNA: TGTGCCAGCAGTTTATCGCTCAGGGGCGGATTTCAAGAGACCCAGTACTTC
CDR3: CASSLSLRGGFQETQYF
J: TRBJ2-5
size: .
D: .
V: TRBV27

DNA: TGTGCCAGCTCACCTATAATCACAGATACGCAGTATTTT
CDR3: CASSPIITDTQYF
J: TRBJ2-3
size: .
D: .
V: TRBV18

DNA: TGTGCCAGCAGTGAGGAGGAGACCCAGTACTTC
CDR3: CASSEEETQYF
J: TRBJ2-5
size: .
D: .
V: TRBV6-1

DNA: TGTGCCAGCAGCTTAGCGAGGGCAGATACGCAGTATTTT
CDR3: CASSLARADTQYF
J: TRBJ2-3
size: .
D: .
V: TRBV7-2

DNA: TGTGCCAGTAGTACCGGGGGGGACGAGCAGTACTTC
CDR3: CASSTGGDEQYF
J: TRBJ2-7
size: .
D: TRBD2
V: TRBV19

DNA: TGTGCCAGCAGCTCTCGGACTAATGACTACACTGAAGCTTTCTTT
CDR3: CASSSRTNDYTEAFF
J: TRBJ1-1
size: .
D: .
V: TRBV11-1

DNA: TGTGCCAGCAGTCCAGACAGGGCTGGCTACACCTTC
CDR3: CASSPDRAGYTF
J: TRBJ1-2
size: .
D: TRBD1
V: TRBV7-9

DNA: TGTGCCAGCAGTTTACAGGGAAGGGCTGAAGCTTTCTTT
CDR3: CASSLQGRAEAFF
J: TRBJ1-1
size: .
D: .
V: TRBV28

DNA: TGTGCCAGTAGTCCCTTGCGGACAGGGAGGACAGATACGCAGTATTTT
CDR3: CASSPLRTGRTDTQYF
J: TRBJ2-3
size: .
D: TRBD1
V: TRBV19

DNA: TGTGCCAGCAGTTTGTTGTTTCAGTCCGAGGACACTGAAGCTTTCTTT
CDR3: CASSLLFQSEDTEAFF
J: TRBJ1-1
size: .
D: .
V: TRBV27

DNA: TGTGCCAGCAGCCAGGCGGGCTCTGGAAACACCATATATTTT
CDR3: CASSQAGSGNTIYF
J: TRBJ1-3
size: .
D: .
V: TRBV5-4

DNA: TGTGCCAGCAGTTTCGCGGACAATGAGCAGTTCTTC
CDR3: CASSFADNEQFF
J: TRBJ2-1
size: .
D: .
V: TRBV27

DNA: TGTGCCACCCAACGGGACACCTTGAGCTCCTACGAGCAGTACTTC
CDR3: CATQRDTLSSYEQYF
J: TRBJ2-7
size: .
D: .
V: TRBV19

DNA: TGCGCCAGCAGCCAAGACCCTAGCGGAGAGACCCAGTACTTC
CDR3: CASSQDPSGETQYF
J: TRBJ2-5
size: .
D: TRBD2
V: TRBV4-3

DNA: TGTGCCAGCAGCTTAGATCCGGGGGTGTCCTCTGAAAAACTGTTTTTT
CDR3: CASSLDPGVSSEKLFF
J: TRBJ1-4
size: .
D: .
V: TRBV11-2

DNA: TGTGCCAGCAGAGTAAGCGGGGGGGCAGCAGATACGCAGTATTTT
CDR3: CASRVSGGAADTQYF
J: TRBJ2-3
size: .
D: TRBD2
V: TRBV6-6

DNA: TGTGCCACCAGCTCCAGGGTGGGTCAGCCCCAGCATTTT
CDR3: CATSSRVGQPQHF
J: TRBJ1-5
size: .
D: .
V: TRBV15

DNA: TGCGCCAGCAGCCCCTCGGACAGGGGGTCGATCTATGGCTACACCTTC
CDR3: CASSPSDRGSIYGYTF
J: TRBJ1-2
size: .
D: TRBD1
V: TRBV4-1

DNA: TGTGCCAGCTCACTTGGGGCCCCCTCCTACAATGAGCAGTTCTTC
CDR3: CASSLGAPSYNEQFF
J: TRBJ2-1
size: .
D: .
V: TRBV9

DNA: TGTGCCAGTAGTATACGCCTCGCACTCTATGGCTACACCTTC
CDR3: CASSIRLALYGYTF
J: TRBJ1-2
size: .
D: .
V: TRBV19

DNA: TGTGCCAGCAGTTTCGGACAGGGAAACACTGAAGCTTTCTTT
CDR3: CASSFGQGNTEAFF
J: TRBJ1-1
size: once
D: TRBD1
V: TRBV27

DNA: TGTGCAACACCCCCAGCGGGGGGCCCTATCCAAGAGACCCAGTACTTC
CDR3: CATPPAGGPIQETQYF
J: TRBJ2-5
size: .
D: TRBD2
V: TRBV9

DNA: TGTGCCAGTAGTTTCGGGGGGTTTGGTAAACCTCCCTACGAGCAGTACTTC
CDR3: CASSFGGFGKPPYEQYF
J: TRBJ2-7
size: .
D: TRBD2
V: TRBV19

DNA: TGTGCCAGCAGCTTGGAAGTCGGGACAGGAAAGGGGGGCTACACCTTC
CDR3: CASSLEVGTGKGGYTF
J: TRBJ1-2
size: .
D: TRBD1
V: TRBV5-6

DNA: TGTGCCAGCAGCCCGACAGGGGATTATAATTCACCCCTCCACTTT
CDR3: CASSPTGDYNSPLHF
J: TRBJ1-6
size: .
D: TRBD1
V: TRBV9

DNA: TGCGCCAGCAGCTTGGGGACGGGAATTGAGACTGAAGCTTTCTTT
CDR3: CASSLGTGIETEAFF
J: TRBJ1-1
size: .
D: .
V: TRBV5-1

DNA: TGCGCCAGCCGGGGGAGTGGACGTAGTCACTTT
CDR3: CASRGSGRSHF
J: TRBJ1-6
size: .
D: .
V: TRBV23-1

DNA: TGTGCCAGCAGCTCCATTTTATGGGGGCCTAGAGGGATCGATGGCTACACCTTC
CDR3: CASSSILWGPRGIDGYTF
J: TRBJ1-2
size: .
D: .
V: TRBV11-2

DNA: TGTGCCAGCAGTTTAGGATGGGGGGTGGACACTGAAGCTTTCTTT
CDR3: CASSLGWGVDTEAFF
J: TRBJ1-1
size: .
D: .
V: TRBV27

DNA: TGTGCCAGCTCACCTGGAAAGCCTGGACCGGGACAGGGGTCACATCAGCCCCAGCATTTT
CDR3: CASSPGKPGPGQGSHQPQHF
J: TRBJ1-5
size: .
D: TRBD1
V: TRBV18

DNA: TGTGCCACGGGGGCTAGCGGGGGCCTTAGCACAGATACGCAGTATTTT
CDR3: CATGASGGLSTDTQYF
J: TRBJ2-3
size: .
D: TRBD2
V: TRBV11-1

DNA: TGCGCCAGCAGCCAAGCAGCTAGCGGGGGCTACGAGCAGTACTTC
CDR3: CASSQAASGGYEQYF
J: TRBJ2-7
size: .
D: TRBD2
V: TRBV4-1

DNA: TGTGCCAGCAGAGGGACTAGTACAGAGCAGTTCTTC
CDR3: CASRGTSTEQFF
J: TRBJ2-1
size: .
D: TRBD2
V: TRBV6-4

DNA: TGTGCCAGCATACCGACCCTCCTTCGGGGGAGCTCCTACAATGAGCAGTTCTTC
CDR3: CASIPTLLRGSSYNEQFF
J: TRBJ2-1
size: .
D: .
V: TRBV13

DNA: TGTGCCAGCAGGTCCGACCTGAGGCTAACGGGTTACGAGCAGTACTTC
CDR3: CASRSDLRLTGYEQYF
J: TRBJ2-7
size: .
D: .
V: TRBV13

DNA: TGTGCCAGCAGCTTAGAGAGACTTTCCGGAAACACCATATATTTT
CDR3: CASSLERLSGNTIYF
J: TRBJ1-3
size: many
D: .
V: TRBV7-8

DNA: TGCAGTGCTTGGGTAGCTGGCTACACCTTC
CDR3: CSAWVAGYTF
J: TRBJ1-2
size: .
D: .
V: TRBV20-1

DNA: TGTGCCAGCAGTTTTTCCAGGGGGGAGACCCAGTACTTC
CDR3: CASSFSRGETQYF
J: TRBJ2-5
size: .
D: TRBD1
V: TRBV28

DNA: TGTGCCAGCAGCATAGCGGGAGATACGCAGTATTTT
CDR3: CASSIAGDTQYF
J: TRBJ2-3
size: .
D: TRBD2
V: TRBV6-6